This T cell receptor (beta chain) was retrieved from a study of vaccination and CD4 T cells after COVID-19. The overall study: Cells received overlapping spike peptides from SARS-CoV-2, HCoV-NL63, HCoV-OC43 and HCoV-229E as stimulation.

Indicated treatment: approximately 10-day PBMC culture with coronavirus spike peptide pools or control peptides (ViraFEST assay). Using peptide pools, antigen-specific T cells were expanded in ViraFEST before TCRs were sequenced. Dates of positive PCR ran from March to December 2020, before US Alpha, Beta and Delta variants. As to this clonotype: The antigen is unknown.

Once obtained from cultured CD4+ T cells, the DNA was sequenced using the Oncomine TCR Beta short-read assay. TCRdb fed the PCR reads into MiXCR, producing one record per CDR3 protein. The sample lists under 25,000 distinct CDR3 sequences, around two fifths seen once, with about 14% in the top ten. The CDR3 sequence is 16 residues long. The V end was cut by 1 base, the J end by 0 bases, with 9 bases between. Germline-derived CDR1 and CDR2 are SEHNR and FQNEAQ (reference sequence). This sequence joins TRBV7-9 and TRBJ2-2, with a possible D match to TRBD1 (6 bases). This receptor was obtained from a human donor with COVID-19. The specimen was cultured CD4+ T cells from blood. The CDR3 DNA reads TGTGCCAGCAGCTTAGGACAGGAGTCGAACACCGGGGAGCTGTTTTTT. Its protein is CASSLGQESNTGELFF.